A single sample is the source of the 17 T cell receptor beta chains below, sequenced in a study of cytomegalovirus exposure and HLA in healthy donors. PCR used 60 Vbeta primers and 13 Jbeta primers. Some clones are missing from TCRdb's copy, which holds only in-frame ones; the method was immunoSEQ multiplex PCR. The repertoire consists of roughly 120,000 clones, with roughly 9% occurring once and the leading ten covering 5% to 6.5%. The sequenced material came from PBMCs. All receptors come from a woman between 35 and 50 years old in good health and CMV-seropositive.

This clone was picked up a small number of times. The CDR3 DNA reads as TGTGCCAGCAGCTTGGGGGCCAGCCCTCAGCCCCAGCATTTT. Amino acids: CASSLGASPQPQHF. V usage is TRBV5-8 and J usage is TRBJ1-5; no firm D call. The CDR3 runs to 14 residues. The V gene lost 0 bases and the J gene lost 6 bases, with 10 bases spanning the gap. Germline V lookup: CDR1 SGHTS, CDR2 YDEGEE.

This clone was counted between two and nine times. The chain recombines TRBV7-6 with TRBJ2-7, with D perhaps TRBD1 (5 bases). The germline V gene has CDR1 SGHVS and CDR2 FNYEAQ. The V end lost 5 bases, the J end lost 7 bases, and 12 bases lay between the germline ends. The CDR3 runs to 12 residues. The CDR3 DNA reads TGTGCCAGCAGCGGGGCCCGTGGAGAGCAGTACTTC. Translation gives CASSGARGEQYF.

This clone was seen once. This chain uses TRBV5-1 with TRBJ2-5; 11 bases are a match to TRBD2. The CDR3 has 15 amino acids. Looked up from germline, CDR1 is SGHRS and CDR2 is YFSETQ. Trimming removed 1 base from V and 1 base from J; junction bases left unmatched: 0. The CDR3 spells CASSLLAGGQETQYF. The CDR3 DNA follows: TGCGCCAGCAGCTTGCTAGCGGGGGGCCAAGAGACCCAGTACTTC.

The rearrangement uses TRBV5-6 and TRBJ2-5; 9 positions agree with TRBD1. V gave up 4 bases and J gave up 5 bases; unmatched junction bases: 9. Germline CDR1 reads SGHDT; CDR2 reads YYEEEE. This CDR3 region has 15 residues. This CDR3 is CASSLYRGLEETQYF. CDR3 DNA: TGTGCCAGCAGCCTGTACAGGGGGCTAGAGGAGACCCAGTACTTC.

This clone came up a few times. The chain uses TRBV6-5 and TRBJ1-1, with D hard to call. The CDR3 consists of 13 residues. Germline loops: CDR1 MNHEY, CDR2 SVGAGI. V was cut by 6 bases and J by 1 base, with 9 bases left in between. The CDR3 here is CASRPGWNTEAFF. CDR3 nucleotides: TGTGCCAGCAGGCCGGGGTGGAACACTGAAGCTTTCTTT.

There are a few counts of this clone. V usage is TRBV9 and J usage is TRBJ2-1, with D unclear. The length of the CDR3 is 13 residues. The V end lost 0 bases, the J end lost 4 bases, and 5 bases lay between the germline ends. Germline V lookup: CDR1 SGDLS, CDR2 YYNGEE. CDR3 residues: CASSVDSYNEQFF. In nucleotides, the CDR3 is TGTGCCAGCAGCGTAGACAGTTACAATGAGCAGTTCTTC.

The chain is built from TRBV7-9 and TRBJ2-7, with D possibly being TRBD1 (6 bases). Trimming left V 5 bases short and J 6 bases short, with 8 bases between. This CDR3 contains 11 residues. Germline CDR1 and CDR2: SEHNR and FQNEAQ (reference sequence). CDR3 in amino acids: CASSVQGEQYF. The CDR3 coding sequence is TGTGCCAGCAGCGTACAGGGCGAGCAGTACTTC.

This clone has just a few counts. V gene TRBV27 combines with J gene TRBJ1-2; 9 nucleotides agree with TRBD1. Germline loops: CDR1 MNHEY, CDR2 SMNVEV (reference sequence). Trimming took 5 bases from V and 4 from J; bases not matched to a gene: 5. The length of the CDR3 is 14 residues. In DNA, the CDR3 is TGTGCCAGCAGTCCGACAGGGGGACCCTATGGCTACACCTTC. It yields the protein CASSPTGGPYGYTF.

A few counts support this clone. V is TRBV25-1 and J is TRBJ2-7, with TRBD1 matching over 10 bases. The V and J ends lost 5 bases and 5 bases, in that order; junction bases with no gene match: 6. The CDR3 is 14 residues long. Germline V lookup: CDR1 MGHDK, CDR2 SYGVNS. The CDR3 protein is CASSKGQGDNEQYF. CDR3 DNA sequence: TGTGCCAGCAGTAAAGGACAGGGGGACAACGAGCAGTACTTC.

In this sample, this clone turned up a few times. This chain links TRBV7-2 with TRBJ2-4; D not certain. Germline V CDR1 and CDR2: SGHTA, FQGNSA. The length of the CDR3 is 11 residues. Trimming shortened V by 4 bases and J by 7 bases, and 5 bases separated the two germline ends. The CDR3 DNA reads as TGTGCCAGCAGCTCCAGGAACATTCAGTACTTC. Its protein product is CASSSRNIQYF.

CDR3 protein: CASSLGGGEPQHF. Written as DNA, the CDR3 is TGTGCCAGCAGCTTGGGAGGGGGGGAGCCCCAGCATTTT. The chain employs TRBV5-4 and TRBJ1-5; D possibly corresponds to TRBD1 (6 bases). Deletions cut 0 bases from V and 8 bases from J, with 9 bases between. CDR3 size: 13 residues. Germline V gives CDR1 SGHNT, CDR2 YYREEE (reference sequence).

The CDR3 sequence is CASSSDRGETQYF. DNA for the CDR3: TGCGCCAGCAGCTCGGACAGGGGAGAGACCCAGTACTTC. The gene calls are TRBV5-1 and TRBJ2-5, with 9 bases identical to TRBD1. The trim removed 3 bases at V and 4 bases at J, leaving 1 base unmatched. Looked up from germline, CDR1 is SGHRS and CDR2 is YFSETQ. The CDR3 has 13 residues.

The sample holds a few counts of this clone. The chain combines TRBV11-2 with TRBJ1-1; no reliable D call. The CDR3 spans 15 residues. Trimming stripped 1 base from V and 1 base from J, with 10 bases between. Germline-derived CDR1 and CDR2 are SGHAT and FQNNGV. The CDR3 coding sequence is TGTGCCAGCAGCTTAGCGGGGTTGGGGAACACTGAAGCTTTCTTT. Translating it yields CASSLAGLGNTEAFF.

In its sample, this clone was seen a few times. The chain links TRBV27 to TRBJ2-7; 9 bases map to TRBD1. The length of the CDR3 is 14 residues. Germline CDR1 reads MNHEY; CDR2 reads SMNVEV (reference sequence). The V segment lost 4 bases and the J segment 1 base; nucleotides outside the gene matches: 2. The CDR3 sequence is CASSWDRVSYEQYF. CDR3 nucleotide sequence: TGTGCCAGCAGTTGGGACAGGGTGTCCTACGAGCAGTACTTC.

This clone was detected only a few times. V and J are TRBV5-1 and TRBJ1-1; 7 bases line up with TRBD1. This CDR3 has 14 residues. Germline V gives CDR1 SGHRS, CDR2 YFSETQ. V shed 0 bases, J shed 5 bases, and the junction held 4 bases outside the gene matches. The CDR3 bases are TGCGCCAGCAGCTTGGCGGCAGGGGGTACTGAAGCTTTCTTT. As protein: CASSLAAGGTEAFF.

This clone was counted only a few times. This rearrangement joins TRBV5-5 to TRBJ1-6; 8 bases line up with TRBD1. The length of the CDR3 is 15 residues. The trim removed 3 bases at V and 6 bases at J, leaving 5 bases unmatched. Germline CDR1 reads SGHKS; CDR2 reads YYEKEE (reference sequence). Written as DNA, the CDR3 is TGTGCCAGCAGCTGGACAGGGAACACTAATTCACCCCTCCACTTT. This encodes CASSWTGNTNSPLHF.

This clone has just a few counts. The chain joins TRBV19 to TRBJ1-2, with 9 positions matching TRBD1. The CDR3 sequence is 14 residues long. The trim removed 2 bases at V and 5 bases at J, leaving 3 bases unmatched. The germline CDR1 and CDR2 sequences are LNHDA and SQIVND (reference sequence). The CDR3 is CASSITGGRYGYTF. The CDR3 DNA reads as TGTGCCAGTAGTATAACAGGGGGCAGATATGGCTACACCTTC.